The sequence of this T cell receptor (beta chain) was determined in a study of neurological immune-mediated disorders. Findings and limits, study-wide: HTLV-1-associated myelopathy ranked highest for TCR clonal expansion and multiple sclerosis lowest, beneath healthy controls. None of the CDR3 amino acid sequences found in expanded clones was shared across subjects. This suggests that the TCR-beta repertoires were private in all groups.

Trimming shortened V by 8 bases and J by 6 bases, and 14 bases separated the two germline ends. This CDR3 comprises 13 residues. Germline CDR1 reads KGHSH; CDR2 reads LQKENI. Note on this clonotype: Its antigen is currently unknown. This may be a read error, as it is one base from a much larger clone.

Time point of the sample: longitudinal time-point 2. Unsorted libraries were generated from 2 million PBMCs. These cells had been stored in RNAlater at -80 C. cDNA synthesis was performed by 5'RACE with 10-nucleotide random UMIs. Via MiXCR, TCRdb re-called the 5' RACE reads, giving one row per CDR3 protein. The sample lists 70,000 to 95,000 distinct CDR3 sequences, over 10% occurring once. This TCR came from a female donor with HTLV-1-associated myelopathy (HAM/TSP). Input material: PBMCs. The genes are TRBV18 and TRBJ1-5; D unclear. CDR3: CASPVRVGQPQHF. CDR3 nucleotides: TGTGCCAGCCCTGTCCGGGTGGGTCAGCCCCAGCATTTT. The full variable domain, with the rest looked up from reference TRBV18 and TRBJ1-5, is NAGVMQNPRHLVRRRGQEARLRCSPMKGHSHVYWYRQLPEEGLKFMVYLQKENIIDESGMPKERFSAEFPKEGPSILRIQQVVRGDSAAYFCASPVRVGQPQHFGDGTRLSIL.